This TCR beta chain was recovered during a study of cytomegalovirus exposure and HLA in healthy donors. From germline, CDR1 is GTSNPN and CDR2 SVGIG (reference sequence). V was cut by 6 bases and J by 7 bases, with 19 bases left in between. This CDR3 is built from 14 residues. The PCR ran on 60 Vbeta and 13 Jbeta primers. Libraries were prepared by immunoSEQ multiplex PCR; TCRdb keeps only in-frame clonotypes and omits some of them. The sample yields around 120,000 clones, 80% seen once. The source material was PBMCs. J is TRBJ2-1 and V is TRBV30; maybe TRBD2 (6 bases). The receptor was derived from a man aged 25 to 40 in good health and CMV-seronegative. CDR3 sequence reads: CACVVTGVGNEQFF. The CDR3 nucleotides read TGTGCCTGTGTCGTAACGGGAGTAGGTAATGAGCAGTTCTTC.